This is a list of T cell receptor beta chains from one sample in a study of blood T cell repertoires in COVID-19. Generated by immunoSEQ multiplex PCR, the TCRdb table keeps only in-frame clones and is missing some. The table has about 200,000 clones, under 80% seen once. Sequencing input: peripheral blood. The receptors derive from a man aged 45-65 years who had recovered from COVID-19. The CDR3 runs from the conserved cysteine through the conserved F or W. Each record gives: J gene, clone size, V gene, D gene, CDR3 DNA, CDR3 protein. A D gene is named only where the DNA matches it firmly. Part of the rows lack a size; the others show once, few, many or a class for expanded clones.

TRBJ2-7	NA	TRBV11-2	NA	TGTGCCAGCAGCTTTAGTTGGTCCTCCTACGAGCAGTACTTC	CASSFSWSSYEQYF
TRBJ2-5	NA	TRBV10-3	TRBD2	TGTGCCACGGGACTAGCGGGAGGTCTACAAGAGACCCAGTACTTC	CATGLAGGLQETQYF
TRBJ1-6	NA	TRBV28	TRBD1	TGTGCCAGCAGCCTGACAGGGGATAATTCACCCCTCCACTTT	CASSLTGDNSPLHF
TRBJ1-1	once	TRBV30	NA	TGTGCCTGGGCGGGGGACTACACTGAAGCTTTCTTT	CAWAGDYTEAFF
TRBJ1-2	NA	TRBV29-1	TRBD1	TGCAGCGTTGAAGATGGACAGGGGGCGCCTGGCTACACCTTC	CSVEDGQGAPGYTF
TRBJ1-1	NA	TRBV20-1	NA	TGCAGTGCTAGTTCGGGATTCGTAATGGGGAACACTGAAGCTTTCTTT	CSASSGFVMGNTEAFF
TRBJ2-2	once	TRBV19	NA	TGTGCCAGTAGTCAGGGATGGACCACCGGGGAGCTGTTTTTT	CASSQGWTTGELFF
TRBJ1-1	many	TRBV19	NA	TGTGCCAGTAGTACTTTTATACAGGGGAACACTGAAGCTTTCTTT	CASSTFIQGNTEAFF
TRBJ2-2	NA	TRBV9	NA	TGTGCCAGCAGCGTAATTGGGGGGTCAACCTATCAGAACACCGGGGAGCTGTTTTTT	CASSVIGGSTYQNTGELFF
TRBJ2-2	few	TRBV2	NA	TGTGCCAGCAGTGTAGAGGGAGGGGAGCTGTTTTTT	CASSVEGGELFF
TRBJ1-1	NA	TRBV6-1	NA	TGTGCCAGCAGTGATGTAGGGGCCACTGAAGCTTTCTTT	CASSDVGATEAFF
TRBJ2-3	NA	TRBV5-1	TRBD2	TGCGCCAGCAGCCCTACGGGACTAGCGTCAGATACGCAGTATTTT	CASSPTGLASDTQYF
TRBJ1-3	NA	TRBV4-2	NA	TGTGCCAGCAGCCAAGACCAGGCGTACACAGGGTTTTCCGGAAACACCATATATTTT	CASSQDQAYTGFSGNTIYF
TRBJ2-6	once	TRBV19	NA	TGTGCCAGTAGTATAACCAGGGGTCGGATCATACTCGACTCTGGGGCCAACGTCCTGACTTTC	CASSITRGRIILDSGANVLTF
TRBJ2-3	few	TRBV21-1	NA	TGTGCCAGCAGCAAAGTCAGCGGGACGGGGACAGATACGCAGTATTTT	CASSKVSGTGTDTQYF
TRBJ2-3	NA	TRBV5-4	TRBD2	TGTGCCAGCAGCTTGGGGGGGAAACTAGCGGGAACGGATACGCAGTATTTT	CASSLGGKLAGTDTQYF
TRBJ1-4	NA	TRBV28	TRBD1	TGTGCCAGCGGACAGGGTGGGTCAACTAATGAAAAACTGTTTTTT	CASGQGGSTNEKLFF
TRBJ2-7	NA	TRBV27	TRBD2	TGTGCCAGCAAGGGTAGCGGGAGCCACGAGCAGTACTTC	CASKGSGSHEQYF
TRBJ1-2	few	TRBV6-5	NA	TGTGCCAGCAGTTACTCGAAGGAGTATGGCTACACCTTC	CASSYSKEYGYTF
TRBJ1-3	NA	TRBV6-5	NA	TGTGCCAGCAGTTACCAGCGAGGAAACACCATATATTTT	CASSYQRGNTIYF
TRBJ2-2	NA	TRBV4-3	TRBD1	TGCGCCAGCAGCCAAGATTCACAGGGGGCGGGCACCGGGGAGCTGTTTTTT	CASSQDSQGAGTGELFF
TRBJ2-7	NA	TRBV3-1/TRBV3-2	NA	TGTGCCAGCAGCCAAGCAGGAGGAAGATACTACGAGCAGTACTTC	CASSQAGGRYYEQYF
TRBJ2-7	once	TRBV9	NA	TGTGCCAGCAGTCACCAAGCGGACGGGACCTACGAGCAGTACTTC	CASSHQADGTYEQYF
TRBJ2-1	NA	TRBV24-1	TRBD2	TGTGCCACCAGTGATCCCGGGCGGGGGAATGAGCAGTTCTTC	CATSDPGRGNEQFF
TRBJ1-2	NA	TRBV6-1	TRBD1	TGTGCCAGCAGTGAAGCGAGCAGGGGGCACTATGGCTACACCTTC	CASSEASRGHYGYTF
TRBJ1-1	NA	TRBV28	NA	TGTGCCAGCAGCGGGGTTTACACTGAAGCTTTCTTT	CASSGVYTEAFF
TRBJ2-2	few	TRBV7-2	NA	TGTGCCAGCAGTGCCAGGGGAGGGGGGAACACCGGGGAGCTGTTTTTT	CASSARGGGNTGELFF
TRBJ1-5	many	TRBV28	TRBD1	TGTGCCAGCAGTAGGACAGGGGGCGGCAATCAGCCCCAGCATTTT	CASSRTGGGNQPQHF
TRBJ1-5	NA	TRBV18	TRBD1	TGTGCCAGCTCCCCCGTTTGGACAGGGGGGAGCAATCAGCCCCAGCATTTT	CASSPVWTGGSNQPQHF
TRBJ2-1	NA	TRBV7-3	TRBD1	TGTGCCAGCAGCCTCGACAGGGGGGTCTACAATGAGCAGTTCTTC	CASSLDRGVYNEQFF
TRBJ1-1	NA	TRBV11-2	NA	TGTGCCAGCAGCTACCTTGTTACAGCGAACACTGAAGCTTTCTTT	CASSYLVTANTEAFF
TRBJ2-6	NA	TRBV7-8	NA	TGTGCCAGCAGCAACGACTACTCTGGGGCCAACGTCCTGACTTTC	CASSNDYSGANVLTF
TRBJ1-2	many	TRBV15	NA	TGTGCCACCAGCAGAGAACAGGGCAATGGCTACACCTTC	CATSREQGNGYTF
TRBJ2-1	NA	TRBV19	NA	TGTGCCAGTAGTTTTTCCGGTGAGCAGTTCTTC	CASSFSGEQFF
TRBJ2-2	NA	TRBV29-1	TRBD2	TGCAGCGTTGATAAACTAGCGGGAGATACCGGGGAGCTGTTTTTT	CSVDKLAGDTGELFF
TRBJ2-7	NA	TRBV18	TRBD2	TGTGCCAGCTCACCGGCGGGAGATCGGTACGAGCAGTACTTC	CASSPAGDRYEQYF
TRBJ2-3	NA	TRBV7-3	TRBD1	TGTGCCAGCAGCTTAACGAGCGGGACAGGGTTCGCAGATACGCAGTATTTT	CASSLTSGTGFADTQYF
TRBJ1-1	once	TRBV28	NA	TGTGCCAGCAGTTTAAGAAGAGCTGAAGCTTTCTTT	CASSLRRAEAFF
TRBJ2-4	NA	TRBV14	TRBD2	TGTGCCAGCAGCTTAGCGGGAGGGACGAACATTCAGTACTTC	CASSLAGGTNIQYF
TRBJ1-3	NA	TRBV4-3	TRBD1	TGCGCCAGCAGCCAAGATATTGCAGGGGGATCTGGAAACACCATATATTTT	CASSQDIAGGSGNTIYF
TRBJ1-4	NA	TRBV3-1/TRBV3-2	TRBD1	TGTGCCAGCAGCCCAGACAGGGGTTCCGCAACTAATGAAAAACTGTTTTTT	CASSPDRGSATNEKLFF
TRBJ1-2	once	TRBV19	TRBD1	TGTGCCAGTAAAAACCGGGACAGGGGGCCCTTGAGCTATGGCTACACCTTC	CASKNRDRGPLSYGYTF
TRBJ2-7	NA	TRBV28	TRBD1	TGTGCCAGCAGATTACCGGGACAGGGAATTTACGAGCAGTACTTC	CASRLPGQGIYEQYF